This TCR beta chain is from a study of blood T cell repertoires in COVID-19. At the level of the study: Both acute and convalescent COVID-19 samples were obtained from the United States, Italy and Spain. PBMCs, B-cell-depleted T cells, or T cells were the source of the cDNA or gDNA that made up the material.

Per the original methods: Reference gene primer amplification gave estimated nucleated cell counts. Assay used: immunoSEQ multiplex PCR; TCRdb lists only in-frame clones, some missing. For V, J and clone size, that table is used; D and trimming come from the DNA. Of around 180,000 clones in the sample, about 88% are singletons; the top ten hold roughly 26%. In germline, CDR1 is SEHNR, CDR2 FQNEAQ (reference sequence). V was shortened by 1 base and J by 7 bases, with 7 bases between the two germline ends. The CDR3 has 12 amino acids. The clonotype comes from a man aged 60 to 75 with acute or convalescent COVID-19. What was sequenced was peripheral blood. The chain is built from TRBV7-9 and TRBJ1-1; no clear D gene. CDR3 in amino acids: CASSLGELEAFF. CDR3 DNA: TGTGCCAGCAGCTTAGGAGAGCTTGAAGCTTTCTTT.